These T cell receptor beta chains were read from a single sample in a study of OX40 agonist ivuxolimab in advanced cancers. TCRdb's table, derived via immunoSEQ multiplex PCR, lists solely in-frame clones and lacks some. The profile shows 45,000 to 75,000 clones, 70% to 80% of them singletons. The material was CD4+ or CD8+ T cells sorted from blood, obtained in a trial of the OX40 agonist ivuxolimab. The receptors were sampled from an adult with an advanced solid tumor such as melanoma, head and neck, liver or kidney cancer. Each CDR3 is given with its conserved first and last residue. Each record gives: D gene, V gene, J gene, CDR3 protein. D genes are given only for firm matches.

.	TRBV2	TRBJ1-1	CASSESGREAFF
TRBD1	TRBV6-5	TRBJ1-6	CASSYEDRGPLHF
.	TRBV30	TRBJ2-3	CAREGTDTQYF
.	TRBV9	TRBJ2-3	CASSPRIFKGDTQYF
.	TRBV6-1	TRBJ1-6	CASSEGWGAHSPLHF
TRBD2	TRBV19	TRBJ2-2	CASSRTSGGATGELFF
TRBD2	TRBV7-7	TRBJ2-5	CASSRGTTKETQYF
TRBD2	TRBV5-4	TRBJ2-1	CASSLAPLAGADNEQFF
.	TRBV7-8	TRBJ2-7	CASSFRVAYEQYF
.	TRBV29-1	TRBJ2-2	CSVEQGGGGELFF
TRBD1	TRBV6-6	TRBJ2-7	CASSSQGPTYEQYF
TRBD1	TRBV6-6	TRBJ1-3	CASSGTGPLTGNTIYF
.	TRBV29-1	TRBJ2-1	CSAWTGGTSEQFF
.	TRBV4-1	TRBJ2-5	CASSQDRHPSGRDFETQYF
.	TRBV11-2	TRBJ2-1	CASSLEGGRWNEQFF
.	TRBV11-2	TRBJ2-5	CASSLSPSETQYF
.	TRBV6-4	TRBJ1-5	CASSQDPHQPQHF
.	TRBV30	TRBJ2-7	CAWSGEAGEQYF
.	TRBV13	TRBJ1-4	CASSTQQGGGEKLFF
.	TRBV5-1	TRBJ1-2	CASSLAGTGIGGYTF
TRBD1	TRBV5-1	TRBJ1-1	CASRTEGQLTEAFF
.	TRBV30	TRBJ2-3	CAWSELPGYYTDTQYF
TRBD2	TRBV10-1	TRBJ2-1	CANEAGPSYNEQFF
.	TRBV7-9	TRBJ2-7	CASSSGRAYEQYF
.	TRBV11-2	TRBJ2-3	CASSFPSGTDTQYF
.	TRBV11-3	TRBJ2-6	CASKSPSTGANVLTF
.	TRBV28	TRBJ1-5	CASSRGQHSNQPQHF
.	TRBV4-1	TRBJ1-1	CASSREGGNTEAFF
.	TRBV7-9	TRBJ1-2	CASSLGLENGYTF
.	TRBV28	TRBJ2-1	CASSMLGRYNEQFF
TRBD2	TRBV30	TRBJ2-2	CAWSALAGVGNTGELFF
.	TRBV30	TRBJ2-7	CAWNPFLSGEQYF
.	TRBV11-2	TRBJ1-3	CASSPSSGNTIYF
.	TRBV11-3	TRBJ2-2	CASSLRTSFQGDTGELFF
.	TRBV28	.	CASSNIPTGTYEQYF
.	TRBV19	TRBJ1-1	CASTMGPQNTEAFF
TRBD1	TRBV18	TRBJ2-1	CASSLGTGVLNEQFF